This entry lists 2 T cell receptor beta chains sequenced from one sample in a study of a mutant IDH1 vaccine in newly diagnosed glioma. Antigens of these TCRs are unknown. Time point described: week 35, safety follow-up. Every single dose of the vaccine, 300 ug of mutant IDH1 20-mer peptide, came with topical imiquimod. Assay used: immunoSEQ multiplex PCR; TCRdb lists only in-frame clones, some missing. The sample records about 47,000 clones, 88% being singletons. Sequences were derived from PBMCs, sampled from a glioma patient whose treatment included an IDH1 peptide vaccine. The receptor source for this set is a woman in her forties with glioma.

The genes are TRBV4-3 and TRBJ2-7; 8 bases map to TRBD2. This CDR3 has 18 amino acids. Germline CDR1 is LGHNA and CDR2 is YSLEER. V shed 0 bases, J shed 3 bases, and the junction held 13 bases outside the gene matches. CDR3 sequence (DNA): TGCGCCAGCAGCCAAGACAGCTCGGCGGGGGGACTTTTCTACGAGCAGTACTTC. This translates into CASSQDSSAGGLFYEQYF.

This clone has just one count. The J gene is TRBJ1-2, the V gene TRBV7-8; 8 bases are a match to TRBD1. The ends lost 1 base at V and 7 bases at J; junction bases unmatched: 8. Germline values: CDR1 SGHVS, CDR2 FQNEAQ. The CDR3 consists of 15 residues. CDR3 amino acids: CASSLGAGGASGYTF. The CDR3 region has the DNA TGTGCCAGCAGCTTAGGGGCAGGGGGCGCATCTGGCTACACCTTC.